Listed here are 26 T cell receptor beta chains from one sample, sequenced in a study of CD4 T cells in relation to SARS-CoV-2 and coronaviruses. Before the COVID-19 pandemic, during about 2011-2019, CD4+ T cells were taken from unexposed donors. Isolation of CD4+ T cells took place after around 11 days in culture. TCRdb keeps only in-frame clones here, not all; method: immunoSEQ multiplex PCR. The sample carries about 23,000 clones, less than 85% recorded once. Their antigens are not known. Input material: CD4+ T cells from PBMCs, cultured in vitro. These receptors originate from a human donor in good health.

The V call is TRBV2, the J call TRBJ2-7, with a possible D match to TRBD2 (5 bases). Germline assignment: CDR1 SNHLY and CDR2 FYNNEI. CDR3 length equals 17 residues. With 2 bases removed from V and 0 bases from J, the gap between germline ends came to 17 bases. Here the CDR3 reads CASSEFWGALSSYEQYF. Written as DNA, the CDR3 is TGTGCCAGCAGTGAATTCTGGGGAGCGCTGAGCTCCTACGAGCAGTACTTC.

The chain is built from TRBV11-2 and TRBJ1-1, with 7 bases aligning to TRBD1. V dropped 5 bases and J dropped 8; count of bases not matched to a gene: 8. The germline gives CDR1 SGHAT, CDR2 FQNNGV. The CDR3 contains 13 residues. The CDR3 loop reads CASSLLRTGEAFF. In DNA form, the CDR3 reads TGTGCCAGCAGCCTCCTCCGGACAGGAGAAGCTTTCTTT.

This clone was observed once. The rearrangement uses TRBV5-1 and TRBJ2-2; D is uncertain. CDR1 and CDR2 (germline): SGHRS, YFSETQ. The CDR3 is made up of 14 amino acids. Trimming took off 0 bases at V and 6 bases at J, with 9 bases between the two ends. CDR3 sequence: CASSLAQTPGELFF. CDR3 nucleotides: TGCGCCAGCAGCTTGGCCCAAACCCCCGGGGAGCTGTTTTTT. Complete variable domain (other parts from reference TRBV5-1 and TRBJ2-2): KAGVTQTPRYLIKTRGQQVTLSCSPISGHRSVSWYQQTPGQGLQFLFEYFSETQRNKGNFPGRFSGRQFSNSRSEMNVSTLELGDSALYLCASSLAQTPGELFFGEGSRLTVL.

The chain uses TRBV18 and TRBJ2-5; 12 bases match TRBD1. Trimming at V came to 4 bases and at J to 5 bases, leaving 5 bases not matched to a gene. Germline-derived CDR1 and CDR2 are KGHSH and LQKENI. The CDR3 sequence is 15 residues long. CDR3 protein: CASSRGTGGRETQYF. CDR3 in DNA: TGTGCCAGCTCACGTGGGACAGGGGGCCGGGAGACCCAGTACTTC.

The chain links TRBV6-5 to TRBJ1-6; D is uncertain. This CDR3 is built from 12 residues. The V end lost 6 bases, the J end lost 9 bases, and 9 bases lay between the germline ends. The germline V gene encodes CDR1 MNHEY and CDR2 SVGAGI. The CDR3: CASRQPGSPLHF. DNA for the CDR3: TGTGCCAGCAGGCAACCGGGTTCACCCCTCCACTTT.

This chain uses TRBV24-1 with TRBJ2-2; D uncertain. This CDR3 is 18 amino acids long. V lost 3 bases and J 3 bases, leaving 19 bases between the germline ends. Germline CDR1 KGHDR, CDR2 SFDVKD. This chain's CDR3 is CATSDHLTLWMDTGELFF. The CDR3 region has the DNA TGTGCCACCAGTGATCACCTAACTCTATGGATGGACACCGGGGAGCTGTTTTTT.

The CDR3 DNA reads as TGTGCCAGCCAAACGCCCGGGGGCAGACCTCCGTACGAGCAGTACTTC. Its protein product is CASQTPGGRPPYEQYF. V usage is TRBV7-8 and J usage is TRBJ2-7, with D possibly being TRBD1 or TRBD2 (6 bases each). This CDR3 is 16 amino acids long. The V and J ends lost 8 bases and 4 bases respectively, with 24 bases between them. The germline CDR1 and CDR2 sequences are SGHVS and FQNEAQ.

CDR3 sequence (DNA): TGTGCCAGCAAACTTGACAGGTTATGGGACACTGAAGCTTTCTTT. Its translation: CASKLDRLWDTEAFF. The chain employs TRBV28 and TRBJ1-1, with D possibly matching TRBD1 (6 bases). V was clipped by 7 bases and J by 3 bases, with 18 bases between them. Germline CDR1 and CDR2: MDHEN and SYDVKM. This CDR3 comprises 15 residues.

This clone was seen a single time. The rearrangement joins TRBV11-3 to TRBJ2-2, with D possibly being TRBD1 (5 bases). CDR1 is SGHNT, CDR2 YENEEA, per germline. The CDR3 has 13 residues. V lost 5 bases and J 4 bases, leaving 8 bases between the germline ends. The CDR3 loop reads CASSQTVTGELFF. The CDR3 coding sequence is TGTGCCAGCAGCCAGACAGTCACCGGGGAGCTGTTTTTT.

The table lists this clone with a few counts. The chain couples TRBV12-3 or TRBV12-4 to TRBJ1-5; D is uncertain. Between the trimmed V and J ends, which lost 3 bases and 2 bases, there was a span of 5 bases. The CDR3 is 13 residues long. The CDR3 DNA is TGTGCCAGCAGTTTTTCCGGCAATCAGCCCCAGCATTTT. Protein product: CASSFSGNQPQHF.

The genes are TRBV9 and TRBJ1-1, with D possibly being TRBD1 (5 bases). V was clipped by 4 bases and J by 4 bases, with 17 bases between them. The CDR3 length is 15 residues. Germline loops: CDR1 SGDLS, CDR2 YYNGEE. DNA for the CDR3: TGTGCCAGCAGCTCAGGTACGTGGGGGGGCACTGAAGCTTTCTTT. Translation: CASSSGTWGGTEAFF. Combining the CDR3 with reference TRBV9 and TRBJ1-1 gives the whole variable domain DSGVTQTPKHLITATGQRVTLRCSPRSGDLSVYWYQQSLDQGLQFLIQYYNGEERAKGNILERFSAQQFPDLHSELNLSSLELGDSALYFCASSSGTWGGTEAFFGQGTRLTVV.

The chain joins TRBV3-1 (or the pseudogene TRBV3-2) to TRBJ2-1; the match to TRBD2 covers 9 bases. Looked up from germline, CDR1 is LGHDT and CDR2 is YNNKEL (reference sequence). V trimming: 4 bases; J trimming: 2 bases; junction bases outside the gene matches: 9. CDR3 length: 17 residues. CDR3 in DNA: TGTGCCAGCAGCCCAAGTGGCCTAGCGGGACCCTACAATGAGCAGTTCTTC. It encodes CASSPSGLAGPYNEQFF.

This clone turned up a few times. The V gene is TRBV5-1, the J gene TRBJ2-2, with D perhaps TRBD1 (6 bases). Germline V gives CDR1 SGHRS, CDR2 YFSETQ. The CDR3 runs 17 residues. Between the trimmed V and J ends, which lost 4 bases and 6 bases, there was a span of 22 bases. CDR3 protein: CASSPNPGQGLAGELFF. As DNA, the CDR3 is TGCGCCAGCAGCCCCAACCCGGGGCAGGGGTTGGCCGGGGAGCTGTTTTTT.

This chain connects TRBV5-4 to TRBJ2-7; D unclear. V gave up 0 bases and J gave up 2 bases, with 12 bases separating them. CDR1 SGHNT and CDR2 YYREEE come from the germline V gene (reference sequence). This CDR3 has 15 amino acids. CDR3: CASSLVRGATYEQYF. CDR3 nucleotides: TGTGCCAGCAGCTTGGTTCGCGGTGCGACCTACGAGCAGTACTTC.

This clone is a singleton in its sample. CDR3 nucleotides: TGTGCCACCAGCAGAGGAAGTCGGCAAAAAACAAAGAAGAACACTGAAGCTTTCTTT. It encodes CATSRGSRQKTKKNTEAFF. The chain combines TRBV15 with TRBJ1-1; D not resolved. Germline V gene sequence: CDR1 LNHNV, CDR2 YYDKDF (reference sequence). This CDR3 region has 19 residues. The germline V and J ends were trimmed by 1 base and 1 base, with 22 bases remaining between them. Looking up the rest from reference TRBV15 and TRBJ1-1 gives the full variable domain: DAMVIQNPRYQVTQFGKPVTLSCSQTLNHNVMYWYQQKSSQAPKLLFHYYDKDFNNEADTPDNFQSRRPNTSFCFLDIRSPGLGDTAMYLCATSRGSRQKTKKNTEAFFGQGTRLTVV.

This clone was seen once. The CDR3 DNA is TGCGCCAGCAGTCAATCAGTGGGGCCGGGCTACGAGCAGTACTTC. Translation: CASSQSVGPGYEQYF. The V call is TRBV23-1, the J call TRBJ2-7; possibly TRBD1 for D (5 bases). TRBV23-1 is reported as an ORF; its role is uncertain. CDR3 length: 15 amino acids. V shed 0 bases and J shed 3 bases, with 12 bases lying between them.

The chain is built from TRBV20-1 and TRBJ1-4; D is perhaps TRBD1 (6 bases). Trimming left V 3 bases short and J 7 bases short, with 15 bases between. The CDR3 contains 14 residues. Germline V gives CDR1 DFQATT, CDR2 SNEGSKA (reference sequence). The CDR3 DNA sequence: TGCAGTGCTAGTTCGGGGGCCACAGGTGAAAAACTGTTTTTT. Translating it yields CSASSGATGEKLFF.

The genes are TRBV18 and TRBJ2-3; D is perhaps TRBD2 (6 bases). The CDR3 has 15 residues. The germline V and J ends were trimmed by 0 bases and 3 bases, with 10 bases remaining between them. Germline V gene data show CDR1 as KGHSH and CDR2 as LQKENI. Written as DNA, the CDR3 is TGTGCCAGCTCACCACCGACTAGGAGTACAGATACGCAGTATTTT. Translating it yields CASSPPTRSTDTQYF.

The J gene is TRBJ2-5, the V gene TRBV24-1; D possibly corresponds to TRBD2 (7 bases). The CDR3 extends over 15 amino acids. Looked up from germline, CDR1 is KGHDR and CDR2 is SFDVKD. The ends were cut back, 4 bases at V and 5 bases at J, with 16 bases in the middle. The CDR3, as DNA: TGTGCCACCAGTGAGAAGGGAGGGGGACGGGAGACCCAGTACTTC. It encodes CATSEKGGGRETQYF.

This clone was counted a few times. The chain combines TRBV29-1 with TRBJ2-7, with 8 bases that match TRBD1. Germline loops: CDR1 SQVTM, CDR2 ANQGSEA. The CDR3 totals 16 residues. V was pared by 1 base and J by 4 bases, with 12 bases of the junction left unmatched. As DNA, the CDR3 is TGCAGCGTTGAAGCGGTCTTTGACAGGGGCGGATACGAGCAGTACTTC. This sequence encodes CSVEAVFDRGGYEQYF.

The V gene is TRBV5-6, the J gene TRBJ2-5; D ambiguous. The CDR3 loop spans 13 amino acids. The germline CDR1 and CDR2 sequences are SGHDT and YYEEEE. V gave up 4 bases and J gave up 2 bases, with 9 bases separating them. The CDR3 reads CASSLVGQETQYF. The CDR3 DNA follows: TGTGCCAGCAGCCTGGTAGGGCAAGAGACCCAGTACTTC.

This chain uses TRBV30 with TRBJ2-1, with 13 bases that match TRBD2. With V trimmed by 4 bases and J by 7 bases, 4 bases remained unmatched. The length of the CDR3 is 14 residues. Per the germline V gene, CDR1 is GTSNPN and CDR2 is SVGIG (reference sequence). For the CDR3, the DNA is TGTGCCTGGAAAGGACTAGCGGGAGTGAATGAGCAGTTCTTC. Its translation is CAWKGLAGVNEQFF.

This clone showed up just a few times. The rearrangement joins TRBV19 to TRBJ1-5, with D unclear. Trimming stripped 1 base from V and 7 bases from J, with 14 bases between. This CDR3 has 15 amino acids. Germline V gene lookup returns CDR1 LNHDA and CDR2 SQIVND (reference sequence). Here the CDR3 DNA reads TGTGCCAGTAGTATAGTAGCGGGGTCTCGGCAGCCCCAGCATTTT. The encoded protein is CASSIVAGSRQPQHF. Looking up the rest from reference TRBV19 and TRBJ1-5 gives the full variable domain: DGGITQSPKYLFRKEGQNVTLSCEQNLNHDAMYWYRQDPGQGLRLIYYSQIVNDFQKGDIAEGYSVSREKKESFPLTVTSAQKNPTAFYLCASSIVAGSRQPQHFGDGTRLSIL.

This chain links TRBV7-8 with TRBJ2-5; D remains ambiguous. This CDR3 has 12 residues. V was trimmed by 8 bases and J by 7 bases, leaving 14 bases between them. The germline gives CDR1 SGHVS, CDR2 FQNEAQ. The CDR3: CASRPLERTQYF. The CDR3 bases are TGTGCCAGCCGTCCTCTCGAGCGGACCCAGTACTTC.

This clone was seen only once. The chain recombines TRBV30 with TRBJ2-6; D uncertain. Trimming left V 7 bases short and J 0 bases short, with 7 bases between. CDR3 length equals 13 residues. Germline-derived CDR1 and CDR2 are GTSNPN and SVGIG (reference sequence). The CDR3 DNA sequence: TGTGCCTCGAGCCACTCTGGGGCCAACGTCCTGACTTTC. Translated, it gives CASSHSGANVLTF.

The chain has TRBV6-5 and TRBJ2-7; D may match TRBD1 or TRBD2 (5 bases each). Trimming stripped 0 bases from V and 5 bases from J, with 11 bases between. Germline CDR1 reads MNHEY; CDR2 reads SVGAGI. The CDR3 contains 14 residues. The CDR3 nucleotides are TGTGCCAGCAGTTACTCGAGAGGGGACCACGAGCAGTACTTC. Protein sequence: CASSYSRGDHEQYF.